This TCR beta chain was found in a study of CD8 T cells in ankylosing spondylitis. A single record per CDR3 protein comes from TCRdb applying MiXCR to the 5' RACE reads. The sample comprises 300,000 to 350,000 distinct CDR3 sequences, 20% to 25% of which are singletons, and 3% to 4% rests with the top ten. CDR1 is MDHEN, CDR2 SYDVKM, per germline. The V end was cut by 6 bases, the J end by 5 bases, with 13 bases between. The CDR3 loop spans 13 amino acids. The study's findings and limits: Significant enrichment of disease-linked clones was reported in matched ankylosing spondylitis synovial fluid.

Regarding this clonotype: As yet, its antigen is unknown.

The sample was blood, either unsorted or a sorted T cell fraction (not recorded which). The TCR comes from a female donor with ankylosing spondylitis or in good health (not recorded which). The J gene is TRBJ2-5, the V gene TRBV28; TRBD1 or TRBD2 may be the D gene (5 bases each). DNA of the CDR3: TGTGCCAGCAGCACGGGACGAGGGGAGACCCAGTACTTC. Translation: CASSTGRGETQYF.